This record looks at one T cell receptor (beta chain) sequence and its context. The clone's antigen remains unknown. Base qualities were left out, and no much larger clone turns up one base away. This sample stems from a study of cytomegalovirus exposure and HLA in healthy donors (dated by TCRdb to 2015 to 2018). About the study as a whole: According to an earlier analysis of a few hundred of the donors, about 179 million T cells yielded 90 million to 140 million unique TCR beta sequences and more than 250 Gb of sequence data. An early release that covered several hundred HLA-typed donors contained approximately 300 gigabases of sequencing data and tens of millions of unique TCR sequences. Among the roughly 400 genotyped donors, around 81% belonged to the genetic ancestry cluster associated with self-reported Caucasian donors. The aim of the study was to test whether cataloging public T cell receptors could identify signatures of past pathogen exposure. The study used immunosequencing to profile the T cell repertoires of 666 subjects and linked those repertoires to cytomegalovirus serostatus. Along with the approximately 620-subject first cohort, a separate validation cohort of around 110 different subjects was used. High-throughput TCR immunosequencing, statistical association of individual TCRs with disease status, and machine learning were combined to predict cytomegalovirus infection status. A later analysis re-analyzed previously published TCR beta repertoires from 666 donors and added high-resolution HLA genotyping to study TCR occurrence patterns. Rather than using new phenotypic data, the later analysis identified candidate immune exposures from TCR beta sequences and from how often those sequences occurred across donors. To decide whether each TCR beta V gene segment behaved as functional or pseudogenic, an earlier analysis of some 540 of the donors relied on high-throughput TCR beta sequencing. Donor age, sex, ethnicity and CMV serostatus were collected together with the repertoire data. A later genetic analysis took genome-wide SNP genotypes for about 65% of the roughly 670 donors and used that subset as a discovery cohort. All discovery cohort repertoires had been generated on a single sequencing platform. Class I and class II HLA loci were covered by the typing at four-digit resolution. The number of typed donors differed by locus: roughly 620-630 for A, B, C, DRB1 and DQB1; roughly 510 for DQA1; roughly 600 for DPA1; and around 470 for DPB1. About five DR-DQ haplotypes were handled as single units for association and clustering because linkage in the cohort was strong. Among 398 genotyped donors of the cohort, an average of about 240,000 unique TCR beta nucleotide sequences were sequenced per donor, around 20% of them non-productive. Broader findings and caveats from the paper: In a later genetic analysis, fewer N-insertions in productive TCRs were reported among donors in an Asian-associated ancestry cluster than the approximately 670-donor mean. According to a later analysis, most CMV-associated TCR beta chains appeared to be HLA-restricted, and the HLA associations seemed to be driven largely by CMV exposure. Some IMGT-functional V segments, including TRBV6-2 and TRBV6-3, could not be distinguished by the 87-base-pair reads and were therefore excluded. In both the original and validation cohorts, the classifier was reported to diagnose cytomegalovirus status with high specificity and sensitivity. When HLA alleles, especially DR and DQ, strongly co-occurred, TCR associations were difficult to assign to individual alleles. Sequencing depth was assumed to be roughly uniform across donors in the presence/absence analyses, though that assumption may not hold. Linkage disequilibrium might explain the correlated functional status among segregating V segments, but an unknown experimental factor could not be ruled out. In a later analysis, HLA-associated TCR beta chains were found to be more clonally expanded and to have lower generation probabilities than equally common non-associated chains. V-gene and J-gene trimming of TCR beta chains was associated with a missense DCLRE1C variant in a later genetic analysis, and the association was replicated in an independent cohort. In an earlier analysis of some 550 of the donors, most TCR beta V segments were observed in productive rearrangements about 87% or about 30% of the time, broadly matching IMGT annotations. In the study, some 160 TCR beta chains were listed as associated with cytomegalovirus. Only TCR beta chains were sequenced in this cohort, and the absence of alpha or paired-chain data limited detectable features. Because HLA typing was unavailable for some donors at each locus, only the typed subset was used in association tests. Approximately 16 rarely observed V segments, including chromosome 9 orphons, were excluded from the earlier analysis of approximately 600 of the donors because counts were too low. In a later analysis, several top co-occurrence clusters were reported to appear linked to parvovirus B19, influenza, CMV and Epstein-Barr virus. It was suggested by the authors that the approach could potentially be generalized to other disease states and immunological phenotypes. At a false discovery rate of 0.05, a later analysis linked around 17,000 TCR beta sequences to specific HLA alleles. In vitro tests confirmed that a few of the cytomegalovirus-associated TCR beta chains recognize cytomegalovirus antigens. In a later analysis, the rate of TCR association differed among HLA loci, with DRB1 alleles having the most associated TCRs and HLA-C alleles having the fewest. A group of highly shared sequence variants was considered likely to be a technical artifact of the sequencing pipeline. A further reported finding was that TCR beta sequences accurately predicted the HLA-A and HLA-B alleles for most subjects in the first cohort. CMV serostatus was the only immune exposure information available for the cohort. Across donors, most TCR sequences were observed very rarely, whereas some public TCRs were present in many individuals.

Libraries were constructed by the immunoSEQ multiplex PCR assay. A mixture of 60 forward primers for TCR Vbeta segments and 13 reverse primers for TCR Jbeta segments was used in the multiplex PCR. The CDR3 region of rearranged TCR beta genes was amplified from genomic DNA by a multiplex PCR assay. The Illumina HiSeq System was used to sequence the amplified TCR beta libraries as 87-base-pair reads. The study's own analysis went as follows. A later analysis tallied 75 million to 85 million unique TCR beta chains across the 660 or so repertoires, and about 10 million of those chains were shared by two or more donors. To remove PCR and sequencing errors, raw reads were error-corrected and collapsed into unique sequences using a nearest-neighbor algorithm that merged closely related sequences. Alignment of CDR3 sequences to IMGT reference sequences was used to assign V, D and J gene segments. For a sequence to be retained, a match of at least six nucleotides was required to both a V gene segment and a J gene segment. Rearrangements were called productive when the CDR3 lacked stop codons and stayed in frame with V and J; all others were non-productive. Following IMGT convention, CDR3 was defined as the stretch from the second conserved V-encoded cysteine to the conserved J-encoded phenylalanine. In an earlier analysis of approximately 500 of the donors, sequences lacking an unambiguous match to a single V gene segment were excluded. An earlier analysis of a few hundred of the donors called V segments functional above 56.7% productive rearrangements and segregating when the between-donor standard deviation exceeded 5%. A statistical classification framework was built to diagnose cytomegalovirus status from the catalog of TCR beta chain sequences. In a later analysis, TCR nucleotide sequences were compared against IMGT/GENE-DB human TR gene sequences so that V and J genes could be assigned. A later analysis assigned CDR3 sequences and most-parsimonious VDJ recombination scenarios with the TCRdist pipeline. In a later analysis, each TCR beta chain was defined by its CDR3 amino acid sequence together with its V-gene family, and reads without a unique V-gene family were excluded. A later analysis removed 500 to 600 highly shared, low-generation-probability nucleotide sequences to deal with suspected cross-contamination and a sequencing artifact. In a later analysis, a clonal expansion index for each public chain was calculated from normalized within-repertoire ranks of inferred template counts. A later analysis computed generation probabilities with a VDJ recombination model fitted to out-of-frame rearrangements, and checked the results against IGoR. A later analysis scored TCR-TCR, TCR-HLA and TCR-CMV co-occurrence with hypergeometric tests, applying a repertoire-size bias correction to TCR pairs. False discovery rates were estimated in a later analysis by permuting HLA or CMV assignments 20 times. In a later analysis, co-occurring TCRs were grouped using DBSCAN, with TCRdist sequence similarity added in when clustering inside HLA-allele-positive subsets. Repertoires with fewer than 30,000 or more than 120,000 public chains, plus five repertoires with anomalous nucleotide sharing, were excluded from co-occurrence clustering. TCRdb limited this immuneACCESS table to in-frame rearrangements with V and J called. A share of clones is missing; checked studies link under half to unresolved V genes, and the rest is unexplained. The V and J calls and clone size were taken over from that table, and D and trimming were inferred from the DNA. This sample lists about 200,000 clones; roughly 79% were detected once. Clones ranked in the top ten supply approximately 2.1% of the sample.

The cohort consisted of 600 or so healthy bone marrow donors. At the time of sampling, every cohort member was nominally healthy, though immune exposures that went unrecorded were likely present. The donor was CMV seronegative and was included in the group of hundreds of seronegative cohort members. Every donor gave a peripheral blood sample, and the peripheral blood mononuclear cells from that sample were used for TCR beta sequencing. Genomic DNA was extracted from the blood cell samples with the Qiagen DNeasy Blood Extraction Kit. V is trimmed back by 5 bases and J by 4 bases, and the junction contains 5 bases that no gene match accounts for. From its cysteine to its phenylalanine, the CDR3 spans 13 amino acids. The DNA shown is the 39-base CDR3, in frame from base 1. CDR1 and CDR2 (SGHRS, YFSETQ) derive from the germline V gene.

The rearrangement combines TRBV5-1 with TRBJ1-1; TRBD1 fits 7 bases in the junction. Source material: PBMCs. The sequence was obtained from a man aged 25-40 years in good health and CMV-seronegative. The sequenced DNA is TGCGCCAGCAGACTACAGGGGATCACTGAAGCTTTCTTT. Translated, this is CASRLQGITEAFF.